The sequence of this T cell receptor (beta chain) was determined in a study of blood T cell repertoires in COVID-19. Study at large: Specimens from acute and convalescent COVID-19 originated in the United States, Italy and Spain. PBMCs, B-cell-depleted T cells, or T cells were the source of the cDNA or gDNA that made up the material.

Germline CDR1 and CDR2: MGHRA and YSYEKL. The CDR3 sequence is 13 residues long. Trimming stripped 5 bases from V and 4 bases from J, with 11 bases between. Measured with immunoSEQ multiplex PCR; TCRdb has only the in-frame clones, and not every one. The table includes about 61,000 clones, 79% detected once. The receptor comes from a woman in her sixties or seventies with acute or convalescent COVID-19. Sequenced material: peripheral blood. This chain links TRBV4-1 with TRBJ2-5; possible D gene TRBD2, 6 bases. The CDR3 nucleotides read TGCGCCAGCAGCAAGACTAGGTTAGAGACCCAGTACTTC. It codes for CASSKTRLETQYF.